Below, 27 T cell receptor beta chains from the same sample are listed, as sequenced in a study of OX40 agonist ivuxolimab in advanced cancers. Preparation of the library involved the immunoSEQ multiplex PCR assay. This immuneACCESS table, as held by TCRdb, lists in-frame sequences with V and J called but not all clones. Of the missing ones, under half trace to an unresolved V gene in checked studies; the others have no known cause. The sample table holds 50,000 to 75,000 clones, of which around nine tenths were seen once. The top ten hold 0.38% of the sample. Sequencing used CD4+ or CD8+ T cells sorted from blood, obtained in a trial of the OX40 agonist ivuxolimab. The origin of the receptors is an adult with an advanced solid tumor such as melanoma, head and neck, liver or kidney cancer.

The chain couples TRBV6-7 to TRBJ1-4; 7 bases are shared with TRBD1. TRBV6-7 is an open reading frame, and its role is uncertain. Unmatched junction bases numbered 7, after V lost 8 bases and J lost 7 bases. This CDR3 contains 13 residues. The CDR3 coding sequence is TGTGCCAGCTCGACAGGGATGGGTGAAAAACTGTTTTTT. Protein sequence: CASSTGMGEKLFF.

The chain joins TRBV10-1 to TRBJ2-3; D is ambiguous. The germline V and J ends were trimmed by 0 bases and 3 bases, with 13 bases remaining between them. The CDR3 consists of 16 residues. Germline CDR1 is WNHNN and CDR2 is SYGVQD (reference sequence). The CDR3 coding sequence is TGCGCCAGCAGTGAGTCGTCACCGTTCTGGACAGATACGCAGTATTTT. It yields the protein CASSESSPFWTDTQYF.

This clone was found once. This CDR3 is CASGRGQGFFQPQHF. The CDR3 bases are TGTGCCAGTGGGCGGGGACAGGGGTTTTTTCAGCCCCAGCATTTT. V gene TRBV19 combines with J gene TRBJ1-5; TRBD1 matches at 10 bases. CDR3 size: 15 residues. Looked up from germline, CDR1 is LNHDA and CDR2 is SQIVND (reference sequence). V was pared by 8 bases and J by 6 bases, with 10 bases of the junction left unmatched. Full variable domain (missing parts from reference TRBV19 and TRBJ1-5): DGGITQSPKYLFRKEGQNVTLSCEQNLNHDAMYWYRQDPGQGLRLIYYSQIVNDFQKGDIAEGYSVSREKKESFPLTVTSAQKNPTAFYLCASGRGQGFFQPQHFGDGTRLSIL.

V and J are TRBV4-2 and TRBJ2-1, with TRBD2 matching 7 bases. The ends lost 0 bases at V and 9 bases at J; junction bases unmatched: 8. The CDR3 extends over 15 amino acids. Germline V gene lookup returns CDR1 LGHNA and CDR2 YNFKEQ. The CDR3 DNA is TGTGCCAGCAGCCAAGATATGGCGGGGGTCAGTGAGCAGTTCTTC. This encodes CASSQDMAGVSEQFF.

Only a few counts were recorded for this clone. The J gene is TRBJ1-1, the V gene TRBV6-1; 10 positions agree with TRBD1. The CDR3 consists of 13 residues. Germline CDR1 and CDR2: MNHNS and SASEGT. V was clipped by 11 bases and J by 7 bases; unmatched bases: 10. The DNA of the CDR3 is TGTGCCTCAAATAGCCGGGACAGGGGTGAAGCTTTCTTT. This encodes CASNSRDRGEAFF.

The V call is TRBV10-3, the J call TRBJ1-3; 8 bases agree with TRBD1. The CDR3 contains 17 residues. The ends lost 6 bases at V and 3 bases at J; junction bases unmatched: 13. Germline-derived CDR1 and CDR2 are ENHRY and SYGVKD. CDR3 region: CAISLGVQGARGNTIYF. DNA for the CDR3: TGTGCCATCAGCCTAGGCGTCCAGGGGGCGCGTGGAAACACCATATATTTT.

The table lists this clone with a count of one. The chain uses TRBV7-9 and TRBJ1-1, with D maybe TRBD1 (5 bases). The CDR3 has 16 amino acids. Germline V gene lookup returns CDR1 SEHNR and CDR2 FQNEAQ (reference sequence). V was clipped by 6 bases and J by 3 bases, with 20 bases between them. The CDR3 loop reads CASSRRVWIGDTEAFF. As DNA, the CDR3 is TGTGCCAGCAGTCGCAGGGTCTGGATCGGGGACACTGAAGCTTTCTTT. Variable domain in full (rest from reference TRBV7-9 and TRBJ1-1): DTGVSQNPRHKITKRGQNVTFRCDPISEHNRLYWYRQTLGQGPEFLTYFQNEAQLEKSRLLSDRFSAERPKGSFSTLEIQRTEQGDSAMYLCASSRRVWIGDTEAFFGQGTRLTVV.

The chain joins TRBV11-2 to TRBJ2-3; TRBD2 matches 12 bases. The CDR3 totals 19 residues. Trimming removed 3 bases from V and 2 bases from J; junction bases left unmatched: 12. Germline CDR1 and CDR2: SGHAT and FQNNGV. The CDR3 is CASSFISASGGVFTDTQYF. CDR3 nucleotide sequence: TGTGCCAGCAGCTTTATCTCGGCTAGCGGGGGGGTATTCACAGATACGCAGTATTTT.

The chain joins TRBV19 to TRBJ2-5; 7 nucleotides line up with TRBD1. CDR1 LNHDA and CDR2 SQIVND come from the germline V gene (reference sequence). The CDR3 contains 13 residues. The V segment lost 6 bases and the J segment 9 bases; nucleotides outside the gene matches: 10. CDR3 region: CASSLDREGSQYF. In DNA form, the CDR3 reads TGTGCCAGTAGCCTCGACAGGGAAGGGTCCCAGTACTTC. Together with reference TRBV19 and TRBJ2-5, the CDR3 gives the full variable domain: DGGITQSPKYLFRKEGQNVTLSCEQNLNHDAMYWYRQDPGQGLRLIYYSQIVNDFQKGDIAEGYSVSREKKESFPLTVTSAQKNPTAFYLCASSLDREGSQYFGPGTRLLVL.

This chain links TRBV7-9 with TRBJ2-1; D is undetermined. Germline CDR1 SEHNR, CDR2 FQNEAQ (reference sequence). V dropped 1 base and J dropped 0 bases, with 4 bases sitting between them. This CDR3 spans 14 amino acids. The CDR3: CASSLDSSYNEQFF. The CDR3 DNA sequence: TGTGCCAGCAGCTTAGATAGCTCCTACAATGAGCAGTTCTTC.

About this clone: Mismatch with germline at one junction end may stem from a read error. The CDR3 loop is CARSVWASGGPSSGANVLTF. The CDR3 region has the DNA TGTGCCCGGAGTGTATGGGCTAGCGGGGGGCCGTCCTCTGGGGCCAACGTCCTGACTTTC. The chain recombines TRBV30 with TRBJ2-6, with 11 bases fitting TRBD2. This CDR3 comprises 20 residues. The germline gives CDR1 GTSNPN, CDR2 SVGIG (reference sequence).

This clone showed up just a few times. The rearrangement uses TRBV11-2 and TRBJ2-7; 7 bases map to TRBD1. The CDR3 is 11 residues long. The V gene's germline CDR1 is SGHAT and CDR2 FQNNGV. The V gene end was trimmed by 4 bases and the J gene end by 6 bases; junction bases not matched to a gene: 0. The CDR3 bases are TGTGCCAGCAGCTCAGGGGGCGAGCAGTACTTC. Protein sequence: CASSSGGEQYF.

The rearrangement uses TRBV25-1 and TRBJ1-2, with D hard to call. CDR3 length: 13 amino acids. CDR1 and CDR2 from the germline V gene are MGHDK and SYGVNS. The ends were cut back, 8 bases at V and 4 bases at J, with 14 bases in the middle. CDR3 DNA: TGTGCCAGCCGTGGTTTGTACCGCTATGGCTACACCTTC. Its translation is CASRGLYRYGYTF.

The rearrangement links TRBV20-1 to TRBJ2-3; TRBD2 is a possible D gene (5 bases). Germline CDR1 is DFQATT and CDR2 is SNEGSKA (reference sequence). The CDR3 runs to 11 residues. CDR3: CRAGMGDTQYF. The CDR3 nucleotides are TGCAGGGCGGGCATGGGAGATACGCAGTATTTT.

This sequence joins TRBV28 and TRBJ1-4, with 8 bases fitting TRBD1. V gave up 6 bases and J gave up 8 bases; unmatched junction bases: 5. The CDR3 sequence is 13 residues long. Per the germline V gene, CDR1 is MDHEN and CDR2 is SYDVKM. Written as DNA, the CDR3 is TGTGCCAGCAGGGCAGGGGGCTTAGAAAAACTGTTTTTT. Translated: CASRAGGLEKLFF.

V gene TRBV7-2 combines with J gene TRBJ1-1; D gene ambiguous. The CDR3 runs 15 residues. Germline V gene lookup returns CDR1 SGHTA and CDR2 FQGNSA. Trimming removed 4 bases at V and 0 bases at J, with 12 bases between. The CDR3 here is CASSSYSHMNTEAFF. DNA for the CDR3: TGTGCCAGCAGCTCCTACAGTCATATGAACACTGAAGCTTTCTTT.

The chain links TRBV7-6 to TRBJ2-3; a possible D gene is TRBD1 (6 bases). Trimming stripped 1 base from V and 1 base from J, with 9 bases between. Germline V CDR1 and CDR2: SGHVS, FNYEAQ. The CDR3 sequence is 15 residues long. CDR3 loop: CASSLGSGGTDTQYF. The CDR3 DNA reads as TGTGCCAGCAGCTTAGGCTCAGGGGGCACAGATACGCAGTATTTT.

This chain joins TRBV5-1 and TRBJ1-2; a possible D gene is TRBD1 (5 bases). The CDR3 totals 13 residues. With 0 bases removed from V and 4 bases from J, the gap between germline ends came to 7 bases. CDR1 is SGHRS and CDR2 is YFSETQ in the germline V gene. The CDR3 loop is CASSLGQSYGYTF. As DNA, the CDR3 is TGCGCCAGCAGCTTGGGACAGAGCTATGGCTACACCTTC. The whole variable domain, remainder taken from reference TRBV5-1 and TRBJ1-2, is KAGVTQTPRYLIKTRGQQVTLSCSPISGHRSVSWYQQTPGQGLQFLFEYFSETQRNKGNFPGRFSGRQFSNSRSEMNVSTLELGDSALYLCASSLGQSYGYTFGSGTRLTVV.

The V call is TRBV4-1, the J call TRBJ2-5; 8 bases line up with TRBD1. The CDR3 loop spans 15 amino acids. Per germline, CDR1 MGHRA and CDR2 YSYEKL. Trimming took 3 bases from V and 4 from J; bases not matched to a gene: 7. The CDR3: CASSHDRGMTETQYF. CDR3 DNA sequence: TGCGCCAGCAGCCACGACAGGGGAATGACAGAGACCCAGTACTTC.

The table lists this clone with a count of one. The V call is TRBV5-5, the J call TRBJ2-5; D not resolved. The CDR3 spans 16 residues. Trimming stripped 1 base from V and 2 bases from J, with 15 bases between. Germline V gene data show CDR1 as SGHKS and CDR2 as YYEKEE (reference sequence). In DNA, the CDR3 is TGTGCCAGCAGCTTGTCGTCTGCAACCCAGCAAGAGACCCAGTACTTC. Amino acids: CASSLSSATQQETQYF. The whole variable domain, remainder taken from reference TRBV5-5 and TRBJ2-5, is DAGVTQSPTHLIKTRGQQVTLRCSPISGHKSVSWYQQVLGQGPQFIFQYYEKEERGRGNFPDRFSARQFPNYSSELNVNALLLGDSALYLCASSLSSATQQETQYFGPGTRLLVL.

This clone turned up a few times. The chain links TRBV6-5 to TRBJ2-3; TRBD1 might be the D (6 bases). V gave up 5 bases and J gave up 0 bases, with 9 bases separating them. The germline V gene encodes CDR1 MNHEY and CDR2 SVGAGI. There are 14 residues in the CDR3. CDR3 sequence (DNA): TGTGCCAGCAGTGGGACATCTAGCACAGATACGCAGTATTTT. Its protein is CASSGTSSTDTQYF.

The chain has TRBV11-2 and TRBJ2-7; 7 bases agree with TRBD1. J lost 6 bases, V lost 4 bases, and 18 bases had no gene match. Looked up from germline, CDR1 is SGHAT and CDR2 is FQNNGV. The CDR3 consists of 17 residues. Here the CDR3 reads CASSSHSGTARYREQYF. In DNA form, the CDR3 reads TGTGCCAGCAGCTCCCATTCCGGGACAGCACGATACCGCGAGCAGTACTTC.

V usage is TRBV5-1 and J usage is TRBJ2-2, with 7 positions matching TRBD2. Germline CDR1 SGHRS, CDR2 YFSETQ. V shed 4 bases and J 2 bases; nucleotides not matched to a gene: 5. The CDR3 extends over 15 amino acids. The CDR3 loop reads CASSGRAVNTGELFF. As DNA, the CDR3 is TGCGCCAGCAGCGGGAGGGCAGTCAACACCGGGGAGCTGTTTTTT.

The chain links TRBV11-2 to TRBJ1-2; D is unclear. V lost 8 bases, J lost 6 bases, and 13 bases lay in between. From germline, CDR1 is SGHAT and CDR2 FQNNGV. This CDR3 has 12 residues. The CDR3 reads CASREGGHGYTF. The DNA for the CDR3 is TGTGCCAGCCGGGAGGGAGGGCATGGCTACACCTTC.

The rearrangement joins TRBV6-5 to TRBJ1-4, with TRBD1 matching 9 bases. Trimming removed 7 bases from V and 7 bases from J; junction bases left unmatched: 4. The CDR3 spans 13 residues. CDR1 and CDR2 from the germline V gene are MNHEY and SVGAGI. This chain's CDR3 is CASTWDRVEKLFF. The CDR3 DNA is TGTGCCAGCACCTGGGACAGGGTTGAAAAACTGTTTTTT.

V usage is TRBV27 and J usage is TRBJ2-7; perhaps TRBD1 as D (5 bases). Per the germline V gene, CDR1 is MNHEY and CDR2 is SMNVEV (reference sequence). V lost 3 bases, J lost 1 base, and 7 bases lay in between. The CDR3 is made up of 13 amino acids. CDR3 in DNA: TGTGCCAGCAGTTTTCAGGGTTCCTACGAGCAGTACTTC. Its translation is CASSFQGSYEQYF.

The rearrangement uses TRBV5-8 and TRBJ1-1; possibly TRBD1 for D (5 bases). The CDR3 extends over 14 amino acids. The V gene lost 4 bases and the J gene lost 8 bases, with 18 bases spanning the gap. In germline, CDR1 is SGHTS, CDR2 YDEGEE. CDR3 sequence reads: CASSLKGVVLEAFF. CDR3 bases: TGTGCCAGCAGCCTGAAAGGGGTCGTATTGGAAGCTTTCTTT.